Reported below is one TCR beta chain. Its target antigen remains unknown. These data are taken from a study of cytomegalovirus exposure and HLA in healthy donors (dated by TCRdb to the late 2010s). Background for the entire study: According to an earlier analysis of several hundred of the donors, about 179 million T cells yielded 117 million unique TCR beta sequences and about 300 Gb of sequence data. Around 320 gigabases of sequencing data and tens of millions of unique TCR sequences were included in an early release covering around 600 HLA-typed donors. Of the roughly 400 genotyped donors, about 84% fell in the genetic ancestry cluster associated with self-reported Caucasian donors. The study aimed to test whether cataloging public T cell receptors could reveal signatures of past pathogen exposure. The study used immunosequencing to profile the T cell repertoires of under 700 subjects and linked those repertoires to cytomegalovirus serostatus. A separate validation cohort of over 95 different subjects was used in addition to the approximately 610-subject first cohort. High-throughput TCR immunosequencing, statistical association of individual TCRs with disease status, and machine learning were combined to predict cytomegalovirus infection status. To study patterns of TCR occurrence, a later analysis re-analyzed previously published TCR beta repertoires from more than 550 donors and added high-resolution HLA genotyping. Rather than drawing on any new phenotypic data, the later analysis identified candidate immune exposures from TCR beta sequences and the way those sequences occurred across donors. An earlier analysis of 587 of the donors applied high-throughput TCR beta sequencing to assess whether each TCR beta V gene segment acted as functional or pseudogenic. Donor age, sex, ethnicity and CMV serostatus were collected together with the repertoire data. A later genetic analysis took genome-wide SNP genotypes for about three fifths of the 666 donors and used that subset as a discovery cohort. All discovery cohort repertoires had been generated using a single sequencing platform. HLA typing included class I and class II loci at four-digit resolution. The number of donors typed differed by locus, with 629-630 for A, B, C, DRB1 and DQB1, over 500 for DQA1, about 610 for DPA1, and under 490 for DPB1. About 5 DR-DQ haplotypes were handled as single units for association and clustering, since linkage in the cohort was strong. Across under 500 genotyped donors of the cohort, an average of about 250,000 unique TCR beta nucleotide sequences per donor were sequenced, and approximately 17% of those sequences were non-productive. The full study reports these points: The presence/absence analyses assumed that sequencing depth was roughly uniform across donors, and that assumption may not be true. In a later analysis, HLA-associated TCR beta chains were found to be more clonally expanded and to have lower generation probabilities than equally common non-associated chains. In a later analysis, TCR association rates were found to vary across HLA loci, with the most associated TCRs seen for DRB1 alleles and the fewest for HLA-C alleles. Specific HLA alleles were associated with about 17,000 TCR beta sequences at a false discovery rate of 0.05 in a later analysis. A later analysis reported that several top co-occurrence clusters appeared linked to parvovirus B19, influenza, CMV and Epstein-Barr virus. Assigning TCR associations to individual alleles was difficult when HLA alleles, especially DR and DQ, strongly co-occurred. The authors suggested that the approach could potentially be generalized to other disease states and immunological phenotypes. Correlated functional status among segregating V segments might be attributable to linkage disequilibrium, but an unknown experimental factor could not be ruled out. An earlier analysis of approximately 590 of the donors showed that most TCR beta V segments appeared in productive rearrangements either about 87% or about 30% of the time, which broadly matched IMGT annotations. While some public TCRs were present in many individuals, most TCR sequences turned up only very rarely across donors. Because the 87-base-pair reads could not distinguish some IMGT-functional V segments, including TRBV6-2 and TRBV6-3, those segments were excluded. In a later analysis, most CMV-associated TCR beta chains were found to appear HLA-restricted, with HLA associations seemingly driven largely by CMV exposure. The classifier was reported to diagnose cytomegalovirus status with high specificity and sensitivity in both the original and validation cohorts. In the study, roughly 160 TCR beta chains were listed as associated with cytomegalovirus. Compared with the roughly 700-donor mean, donors in an Asian-associated ancestry cluster had fewer N-insertions in productive TCRs, according to a later genetic analysis. A later genetic analysis associated a missense DCLRE1C variant with V-gene and J-gene trimming of TCR beta chains, and an independent cohort replicated the association. In vitro tests confirmed that a few of the cytomegalovirus-associated TCR beta chains recognize cytomegalovirus antigens. HLA typing was unavailable for some donors at each locus, so association tests used only the typed subset. A further reported finding was that TCR beta sequences accurately predicted the HLA-A and HLA-B alleles for most subjects in the first cohort. The sequencing pipeline was judged likely to have produced a cluster of highly shared sequence variants as a technical artifact. The cohort was sequenced for TCR beta chains only, and without alpha or paired-chain data the features that could be detected were limited. Because counts were too low, about 18 rarely observed V segments, including chromosome 9 orphons, were excluded from the earlier analysis of around 590 of the donors. CMV serostatus was the only immune exposure information available for the cohort.

Library method: the immunoSEQ multiplex PCR assay. A mixture of 60 forward primers for TCR Vbeta segments and 13 reverse primers for TCR Jbeta segments was used in the multiplex PCR. Amplification of the CDR3 region of rearranged TCR beta genes was performed with a multiplex PCR assay on genomic DNA. Amplified TCR beta libraries were sequenced as 87-base-pair reads on the Illumina HiSeq System. Per the authors' processing: A later analysis counted approximately 76 million unique TCR beta chains across the 666 repertoires, and roughly 11 million of these chains were shared by at least two donors. Raw reads were error-corrected and collapsed into unique sequences with a nearest-neighbor algorithm that merged closely related sequences to remove PCR and sequencing errors. CDR3 sequences were aligned to IMGT reference sequences to assign V, D and J gene segments. Each retained sequence needed at least a six-nucleotide match to both a V gene segment and a J gene segment. Rearrangements were classified as productive when the CDR3 lacked stop codons and remained in frame with V and J, and all other rearrangements were classified as non-productive. Following IMGT convention, CDR3 was defined as the stretch from the second conserved V-encoded cysteine to the conserved J-encoded phenylalanine. In an earlier analysis of around 570 of the donors, sequences lacking an unambiguous match to a single V gene segment were excluded. An earlier analysis of approximately 590 of the donors called V segments functional above 56.7% productive rearrangements and segregating when the between-donor standard deviation exceeded 5%. A statistical classification framework was built to diagnose cytomegalovirus status from the catalog of TCR beta chain sequences. A later analysis assigned V and J genes by comparing TCR nucleotide sequences with IMGT/GENE-DB human TR gene sequences. In a later analysis, CDR3 sequences and most-parsimonious VDJ recombination scenarios were assigned using the TCRdist pipeline. In a later analysis, each TCR beta chain was defined by its CDR3 amino acid sequence together with its V-gene family, and reads lacking a unique V-gene family were excluded. As a way to deal with suspected cross-contamination and a sequencing artifact, a later analysis dropped roughly 620 nucleotide sequences that were highly shared and had low generation probability. For each public chain, a later analysis derived a clonal expansion index from normalized ranks of inferred template counts within each repertoire. A later analysis computed generation probabilities with a VDJ recombination model fitted to out-of-frame rearrangements, and checked the results against IGoR. In a later analysis, hypergeometric tests were used to score TCR-TCR, TCR-HLA and TCR-CMV co-occurrence, with a repertoire-size bias correction applied to TCR pairs. False discovery rates were estimated in a later analysis by permuting HLA or CMV assignments 20 times. In a later analysis, co-occurring TCRs were grouped using DBSCAN, and TCRdist sequence similarity was added for clustering within HLA-allele-positive subsets. Repertoires with fewer than 30,000 or more than 120,000 public chains were left out of co-occurrence clustering, as were several repertoires with anomalous nucleotide sharing. What TCRdb holds here is the immuneACCESS table cut down to in-frame rearrangements. Part of the clones is not present; checked against another copy, under half of the missing clones reflect an unresolved V gene, and the others are unexplained. D and trimming come from the DNA, and the V and J calls and clone size come from that table. This sample's records show more than 75,000 clones. 15% of the sample goes to the ten largest clones.

From the germline V gene, CDR1 is SGDLS and CDR2 is YYNGEE. V and J are truncated by 5 bases and 4 bases respectively, leaving an intervening sequence of 15 bases. Reading from cysteine to phenylalanine, the CDR3 counts 14 amino acids. Only the CDR3 DNA stays, 42 bases, in frame from base 1. The cohort comprised 550 to 700 healthy bone marrow donors. Cohort members were all nominally healthy when sampled, although unrecorded immune exposures were likely present. The donor was CMV seropositive and was included in the group of some 290 seropositive cohort members. Each donor provided a peripheral blood sample, and peripheral blood mononuclear cells were used for TCR beta sequencing. Genomic DNA was extracted from the blood cell samples with the Qiagen DNeasy Blood Extraction Kit.

The origin of this receptor is a man aged 45-65 years in good health and CMV-seropositive. This sequence uses TRBV9 and TRBJ1-2; the D gene cannot be named for sure. The sample consisted of PBMCs. The CDR3 is CASSSNPKFYGYTF. The DNA sequence is as follows: TGTGCCAGCAGTAGCAACCCGAAGTTCTATGGCTACACCTTC.